Presented here are 5 T cell receptor beta chains from one specimen sequenced in a study of cytotoxic CD8 clonotypes in ibrutinib-treated CLL. Libraries were prepared by immunoSEQ multiplex PCR; TCRdb keeps only in-frame clonotypes and omits some of them. Among hundreds of thousands of clones listed, under 75% were seen once. Sequenced here: PBMCs, sampled after 24 months of ibrutinib treatment. The receptors here all came from a human donor with chronic lymphocytic leukemia.

This rearrangement joins TRBV27 to TRBJ1-1; D is unresolved. Trimming shortened V by 6 bases and J by 2 bases, and 13 bases separated the two germline ends. CDR3 size: 14 residues. Germline CDR1 reads MNHEY; CDR2 reads SMNVEV (reference sequence). Here the CDR3 reads CASSPARVNTEAFF. Written as DNA, the CDR3 is TGTGCCAGCAGCCCCGCACGGGTCAACACTGAAGCTTTCTTT.

This rearrangement joins TRBV2 to TRBJ1-5; D not certain. V was cut by 9 bases and J by 7 bases, with 16 bases left in between. Per germline, CDR1 SNHLY and CDR2 FYNNEI. This CDR3 has 13 residues. The CDR3 here is CASSTKSDQPQHF. The CDR3 bases are TGTGCCAGTTCAACAAAAAGTGACCAGCCCCAGCATTTT.

The chain has TRBV27 and TRBJ2-1; tentatively, D is TRBD2 (5 bases). CDR1 MNHEY and CDR2 SMNVEV come from the germline V gene (reference sequence). V was cut by 6 bases and J by 0 bases, with 12 bases left in between. This CDR3 has 15 residues. CDR3 nucleotides: TGTGCCAGCAGACTAGACGGCAGCTCCTACAATGAGCAGTTCTTC. Translating it yields CASRLDGSSYNEQFF.

The genes are TRBV28 and TRBJ2-7; D might be TRBD2 (6 bases). CDR1 and CDR2 (germline): MDHEN, SYDVKM. The CDR3 spans 12 residues. V lost 7 bases and J lost 4, with 11 bases in between. In DNA form, the CDR3 reads TGTGCCAGCACCCCGGGAGTGTACGAGCAGTACTTC. Translation: CASTPGVYEQYF.

This clone has just a few counts. CDR3 sequence (DNA): TGTGCCAGCAGCTTGCTGGGCTACGAGCAGTACTTC. Protein: CASSLLGYEQYF. The J gene is TRBJ2-7, the V gene TRBV5-4; D remains ambiguous. Trimming cost V 1 base and J 3 bases, with 5 bases left between them. The V gene's germline CDR1 is SGHNT and CDR2 YYREEE (reference sequence). The CDR3 spans 12 residues.